This T cell receptor beta chain appears in the sequencing data of a study of cytomegalovirus exposure and HLA in healthy donors. Background on the study: The roughly 670 first-cohort repertoires shared a platform with the approximately 120 validation repertoires, as reported in a later analysis.

Study observations and caveats: Listed as cytomegalovirus-associated were around 160 TCR beta chains. Confirmation in vitro established that a few CMV-associated chains were specific for CMV antigens.

Concerning this clone: Its specificity is not known. Germline is not matched at one junction end, which may reflect a read error.

The assay was immunoSEQ multiplex PCR, and TCRdb's table has in-frame clones only and misses some. The sample has a few hundred thousand clones, more than 80% seen once. The CDR3 loop spans 14 amino acids. CDR1 is SGHTA, CDR2 FQGNSA, per germline. Separate from the 666-subject first cohort, the 120-subject validation cohort was the one that the donors belonged to. The clonotype was recovered from a woman aged 18-29 years in good health and CMV-seronegative. The source material was PBMCs. This chain joins TRBV7-2 and TRBJ1-5; maybe TRBD1 (5 bases). CDR3 residues: CASNLGAGEGPQHF. The CDR3 nucleotides are TGTGCCAGCAACTTAGGGGCAGGCGAGGGGCCCCAGCATTTT.